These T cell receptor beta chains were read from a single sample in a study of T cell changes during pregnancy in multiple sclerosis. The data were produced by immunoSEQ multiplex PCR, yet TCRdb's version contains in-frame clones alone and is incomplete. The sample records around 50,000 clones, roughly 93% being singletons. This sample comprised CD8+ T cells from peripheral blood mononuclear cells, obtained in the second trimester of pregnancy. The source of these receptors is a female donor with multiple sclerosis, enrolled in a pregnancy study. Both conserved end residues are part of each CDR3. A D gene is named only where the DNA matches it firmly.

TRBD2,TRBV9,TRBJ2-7,CASSVEREGPYEQYF,TGTGCCAGCAGCGTAGAGCGGGAGGGCCCCTACGAGCAGTACTTC
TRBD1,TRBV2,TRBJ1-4,CASWGQATNEKLFF,TGTGCCAGCTGGGGACAGGCAACTAATGAAAAACTGTTTTTT
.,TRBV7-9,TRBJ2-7,CASSLQGTEQYF,TGTGCCAGCAGCCTACAGGGTACCGAGCAGTACTTC
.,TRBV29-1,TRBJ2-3,CSVVAVGQGSLTDTQYF,TGCAGCGTTGTTGCGGTCGGGCAGGGGAGCCTTACAGATACGCAGTATTTT
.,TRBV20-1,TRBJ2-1,CSVYLGLEQFF,TGCAGTGTTTATCTAGGACTTGAGCAGTTCTTC
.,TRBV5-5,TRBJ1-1,CASSLSPIEAFF,TGTGCCAGCAGCCTCAGTCCGATTGAAGCTTTCTTT
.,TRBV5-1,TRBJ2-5,CASGRGRDQETQYF,TGCGCCAGCGGACGTGGCAGGGACCAAGAGACCCAGTACTTC
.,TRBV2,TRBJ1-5,CASRLSHSNQPQHF,TGTGCCAGCAGACTGAGCCATAGCAATCAGCCCCAGCATTTT
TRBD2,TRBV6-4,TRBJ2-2,CASSDSGTSTGELFF,TGTGCCAGCAGTGACTCCGGGACTAGCACCGGGGAGCTGTTTTTT
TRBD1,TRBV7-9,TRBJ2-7,CASSLAGQHYEQYF,TGTGCCAGCAGCTTAGCGGGACAGCACTACGAGCAGTACTTC
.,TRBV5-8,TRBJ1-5,CASSLRTPVQPQHF,TGTGCCAGCAGCTTGCGGACTCCAGTCCAGCCCCAGCATTTT